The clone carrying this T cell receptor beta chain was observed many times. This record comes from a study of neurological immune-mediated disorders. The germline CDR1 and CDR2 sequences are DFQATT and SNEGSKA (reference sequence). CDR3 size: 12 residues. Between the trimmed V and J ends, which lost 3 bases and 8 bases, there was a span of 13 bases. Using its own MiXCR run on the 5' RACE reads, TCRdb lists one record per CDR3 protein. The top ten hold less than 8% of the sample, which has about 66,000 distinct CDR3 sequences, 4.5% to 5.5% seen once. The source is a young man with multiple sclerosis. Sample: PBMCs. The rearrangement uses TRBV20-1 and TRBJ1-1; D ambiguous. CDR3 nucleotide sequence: TGCAGTGCTAGCGCCCCCTACGGGGAAGCTTTCTTT. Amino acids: CSASAPYGEAFF.